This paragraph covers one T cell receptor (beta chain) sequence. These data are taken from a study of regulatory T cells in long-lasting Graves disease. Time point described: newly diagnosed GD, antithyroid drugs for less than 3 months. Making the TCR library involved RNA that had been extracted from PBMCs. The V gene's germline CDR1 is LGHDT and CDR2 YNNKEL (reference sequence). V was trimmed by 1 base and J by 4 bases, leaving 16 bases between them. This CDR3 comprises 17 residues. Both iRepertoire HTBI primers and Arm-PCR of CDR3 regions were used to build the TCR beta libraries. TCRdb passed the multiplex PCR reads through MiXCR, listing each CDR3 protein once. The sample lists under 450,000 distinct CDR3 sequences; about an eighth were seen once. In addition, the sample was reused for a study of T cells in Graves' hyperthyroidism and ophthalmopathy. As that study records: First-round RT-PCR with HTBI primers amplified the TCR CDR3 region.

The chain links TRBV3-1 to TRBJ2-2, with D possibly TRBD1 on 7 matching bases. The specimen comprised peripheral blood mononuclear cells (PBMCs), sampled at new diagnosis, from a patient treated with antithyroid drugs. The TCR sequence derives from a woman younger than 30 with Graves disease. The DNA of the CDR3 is TGTGCCAGCAGCCAAGCCCCGGGGGCAGGGGGCACCGGGGAGCTGTTTTTT. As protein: CASSQAPGAGGTGELFF. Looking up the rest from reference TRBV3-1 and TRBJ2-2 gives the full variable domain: DTAVSQTPKYLVTQMGNDKSIKCEQNLGHDTMYWYKQDSKKFLKIMFSYNNKELIINETVPNRFSPKSPDKAHLNLHINSLELGDSAVYFCASSQAPGAGGTGELFFGEGSRLTVL.